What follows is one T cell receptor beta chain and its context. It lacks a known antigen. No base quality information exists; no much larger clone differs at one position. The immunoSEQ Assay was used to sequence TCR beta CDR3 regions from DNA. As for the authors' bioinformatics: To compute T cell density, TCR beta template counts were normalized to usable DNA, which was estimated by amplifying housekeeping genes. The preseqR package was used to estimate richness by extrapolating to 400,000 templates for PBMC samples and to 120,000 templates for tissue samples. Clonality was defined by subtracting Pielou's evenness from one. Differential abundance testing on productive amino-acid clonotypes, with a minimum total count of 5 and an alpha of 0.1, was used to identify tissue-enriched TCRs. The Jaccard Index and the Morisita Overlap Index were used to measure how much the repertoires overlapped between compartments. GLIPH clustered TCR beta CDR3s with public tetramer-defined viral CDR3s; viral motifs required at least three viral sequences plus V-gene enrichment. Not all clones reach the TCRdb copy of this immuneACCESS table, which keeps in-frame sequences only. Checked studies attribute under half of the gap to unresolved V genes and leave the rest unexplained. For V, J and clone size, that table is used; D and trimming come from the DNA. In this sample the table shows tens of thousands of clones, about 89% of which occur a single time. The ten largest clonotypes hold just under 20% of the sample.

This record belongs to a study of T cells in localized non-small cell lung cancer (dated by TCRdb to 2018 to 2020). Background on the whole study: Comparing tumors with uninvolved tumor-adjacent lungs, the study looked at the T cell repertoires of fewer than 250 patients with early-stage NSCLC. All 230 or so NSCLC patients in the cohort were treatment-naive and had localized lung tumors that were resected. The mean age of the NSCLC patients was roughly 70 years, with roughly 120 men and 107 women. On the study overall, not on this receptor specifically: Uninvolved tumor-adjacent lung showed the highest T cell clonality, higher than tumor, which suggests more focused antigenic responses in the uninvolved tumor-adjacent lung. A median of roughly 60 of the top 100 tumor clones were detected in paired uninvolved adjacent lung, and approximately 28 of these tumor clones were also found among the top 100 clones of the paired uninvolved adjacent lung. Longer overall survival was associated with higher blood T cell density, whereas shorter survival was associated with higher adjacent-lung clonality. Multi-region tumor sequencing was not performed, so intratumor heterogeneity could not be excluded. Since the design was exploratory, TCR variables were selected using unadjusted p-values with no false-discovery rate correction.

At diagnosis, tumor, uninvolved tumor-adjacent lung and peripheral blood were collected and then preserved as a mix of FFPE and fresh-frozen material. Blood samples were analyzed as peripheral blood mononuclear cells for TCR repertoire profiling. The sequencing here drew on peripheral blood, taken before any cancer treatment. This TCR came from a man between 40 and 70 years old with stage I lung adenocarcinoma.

The CDR3 region reads CASSQERTGGTYEQYF. The sequence in DNA is TGTGCCAGCAGCCAGGAAAGGACAGGGGGGACCTACGAGCAGTACTTC. The chain employs TRBV4-2 and TRBJ2-7; the central 10 bases match TRBD1. Its CDR3 holds 16 amino acids, cysteine through phenylalanine. The read is trimmed to its CDR3 DNA, 48 bases read in frame from base 1. V lost 3 bases and J lost 2 bases, and the count of bases not matched to a germline gene is 7. CDR1 and CDR2 were assigned from the germline V gene as LGHNA and YNFKEQ.